This T cell receptor beta chain derives from a study of blood T cell repertoires in COVID-19. Looked up from germline, CDR1 is SGHRS and CDR2 is YFSETQ. This CDR3 has 17 amino acids. V shed 0 bases, J shed 2 bases, and the junction held 10 bases outside the gene matches. Using immunoSEQ multiplex PCR, the repertoire was profiled, and TCRdb retains in-frame clones only, with some absent. Among around 120,000 clones listed, around 91% were seen once. The receptor's source is a woman aged 55-75 years with COVID-19, enrolled during active disease. The chain carries TRBV5-1 and TRBJ2-7; 8 bases match TRBD1. Sample: peripheral blood. In nucleotides, the CDR3 is TGCGCCAGCAGCTTGGGTCTCCTTCTACAGGGGGCCTACGAGCAGTACTTC. Residues: CASSLGLLLQGAYEQYF.